Sequencing of this T cell receptor beta chain was carried out in a study of shared clonotypes between healthy human individuals. Study outcomes and limitations: Even with large depth, rarefaction showed that sorted-subset sequencing was incomplete. Clonotypes which were not shared had lower generation probabilities than clonotypes that all four donors shared.

For this clone: Its specificity is not known.

Germline V gene lookup returns CDR1 GTSNPN and CDR2 SVGIG (reference sequence). The CDR3 spans 13 residues. The V end was cut by 6 bases, the J end by 3 bases, with 12 bases between. Sequencing used immunoSEQ multiplex PCR; TCRdb keeps in-frame clones, though not all of them. The table includes 1,500,000 or so clones, about 98.5% detected once. The donors, all of them Caucasian adults, lived in Nashville, Tennessee. This chain connects TRBV30 to TRBJ1-5; weak D call: TRBD1 (5 bases). The TCR sequence derives from a man aged 25 to 40 in good health. The sample taken for sequencing was naive CD4+ T cells sorted from blood. Subset described: CD45RA+ positively selected. CDR3 protein: CACSGAVNQPQHF. CDR3 bases: TGTGCCTGCTCTGGGGCAGTCAATCAGCCCCAGCATTTT.